These T cell receptor beta chains were read from a single sample in a study of blood T cell repertoires in COVID-19. TCRdb's table, derived via immunoSEQ multiplex PCR, lists solely in-frame clones and lacks some. The sample lists some 200,000 clones; around 87% were seen once. Sequences were obtained from peripheral blood. Receptors were obtained from a middle-aged man with active or convalescent COVID-19. The CDR3 runs from the conserved cysteine through the conserved F or W. Fields, in order: D gene, J gene, clone size, V gene, CDR3 protein, CDR3 DNA. The D gene is left open where the match is weak. Some rows have no size entry. The others give once, few or many, or a class for an expanded clone.

- TRBJ1-3 - TRBV19 CASSIDRYSGNTIYF TGTGCCAGTAGTATAGATCGGTACTCTGGAAACACCATATATTTT
- TRBJ1-5 - TRBV19 CASSIGQYSNQPQHF TGTGCCAGTAGTATTGGACAGTATAGCAATCAGCCCCAGCATTTT
- TRBJ1-2 few TRBV7-2 CASSLGFDTNYGYTF TGTGCCAGCAGCTTAGGATTTGACACGAACTATGGCTACACCTTC
TRBD1 TRBJ1-2 - TRBV28 CASSSTGGGYGYTF TGTGCCAGCAGTTCAACAGGGGGGGGCTATGGCTACACCTTC
- TRBJ1-2 - TRBV18 CASSRRERNNYGYTF TGTGCCAGCTCCCGCCGGGAACGGAATAACTATGGCTACACCTTC
- TRBJ2-2 - TRBV4-2 CASSQEGKGQLNTGELFF TGTGCCAGCAGCCAAGAGGGTAAAGGACAGCTAAACACCGGGGAGCTGTTTTTT
- TRBJ2-7 - TRBV5-4 CASSLLGSRVSEQYF TGTGCCAGCAGCTTGTTGGGCAGCAGGGTCTCCGAGCAGTACTTC
TRBD2 TRBJ2-5 - TRBV5-4 CASSYSGGEETQYF TGTGCCAGCAGCTATAGCGGGGGGGAAGAGACCCAGTACTTC
- TRBJ2-5 - TRBV2 CASSEALYSQETQYF TGTGCCAGCAGTGAAGCGCTGTATAGTCAAGAGACCCAGTACTTC
- TRBJ2-3 - TRBV6-2/TRBV6-3 CASSYSSKDIKTQYF TGTGCCAGCAGTTACTCGAGTAAGGACATAAAGACGCAGTATTTT
- TRBJ1-4 once TRBV6-1 CASSEARVKLFF TGTGCCAGCAGTGAAGCGCGGGTTAAACTGTTTTTT
TRBD2 TRBJ2-3 - TRBV6-1 CASSELAGASTDTQYF TGTGCCAGCAGTGAACTAGCGGGGGCCAGCACAGATACGCAGTATTTT
- TRBJ2-5 - TRBV3-1/TRBV3-2 CASSQGRGGGPETQYF TGTGCCAGCAGCCAAGGTCGCGGCGGGGGCCCGGAGACCCAGTACTTC
- TRBJ1-4 few TRBV18 CASSSEGIEKLFF TGTGCCAGCTCGTCCGAGGGAATTGAAAAACTGTTTTTT
TRBD2 TRBJ2-1 - TRBV19 CASSIKTGLAGSNEQFF TGTGCCAGTAGTATCAAAACGGGACTAGCGGGGAGTAATGAGCAGTTCTTC
- TRBJ2-3 - TRBV7-9 CASSLRRGGSTDTQYF TGTGCCAGCAGCTTACGCCGCGGCGGTAGCACAGATACGCAGTATTTT
TRBD2 TRBJ2-3 - TRBV7-3 CASSRALAGGTDTQYF TGTGCCAGCAGCCGTGCACTAGCGGGGGGGACAGATACGCAGTATTTT
TRBD1 TRBJ1-1 - TRBV12-5 CASALGTDQEAFF TGTGCTAGTGCCCTAGGGACAGACCAAGAAGCTTTCTTT
- TRBJ1-4 - TRBV7-9 CASSLRDSNEKLFF TGTGCCAGCAGCTTACGCGACAGTAATGAAAAACTGTTTTTT
TRBD2 TRBJ2-1 once TRBV7-9 CASSPPTSARSYNEQFF TGTGCCAGCAGCCCCCCGACTAGCGCACGCTCCTACAATGAGCAGTTCTTC
- TRBJ2-2 - TRBV29-1 CSVERRTSGELFF TGCAGCGTTGAACGTCGGACAAGCGGGGAGCTGTTTTTT
TRBD1 TRBJ1-1 - TRBV24-1 CATLSDRLDTEAFF TGTGCCACCCTCTCGGACAGGTTGGACACTGAAGCTTTCTTT
- TRBJ1-2 - TRBV11-3 CASSLDSGGYGYTF TGTGCCAGCAGCTTAGATTCGGGGGGCTATGGCTACACCTTC